This T cell receptor beta chain came from a study of shared clonotypes between healthy human individuals (dated by TCRdb to the early 2020s). Some background on the complete study: A couple of women and three men aged 18 to 49 years were included in the cohort. To estimate repertoire size and how much clonotypes are shared between individuals, the study performed deep sequencing of blood TCR repertoires from a few healthy adults. Different laboratories and diverse techniques were used to prepare libraries and sequence TCR repertoires, to increase sequencing depth and limit assay-specific biases. For each donor, CD4 naive and CD4 memory were each given three plates, CD8 naive was given two plates, and CD8 memory was given one plate. Each donor's leukapheresis produced roughly between about 0.85 and 10 billion PBMCs. Study-wide findings and limitations: Pairwise subsampling indicated that sequencing depth was expected to affect the degree of clonotype sharing among donors. Clonotypes shared by all four sorted-subset donors showed higher generation probabilities than non-shared clonotypes. Only blood was sampled, and tissue TCR repertoires likely differ from those in blood. Across several donors, approximately 4.6% of naive CD4, around 3.3% of naive CD8, 2.3% of memory CD4, and about 0.44% of memory CD8 clonotypes were shared. Rarefaction of sorted-subset datasets indicated incomplete sequencing despite the large sequencing depth. Because the study included a small number of donors, the genetic and exposure-history diversity represented was limited. Naive subsets generally had larger estimated clonotype richness than memory subsets did.

TCR CDR3 regions were amplified from genomic DNA by multiplex PCR using the deep immunoSEQ assay. For each cell subset, the extracted genomic DNA was distributed evenly across all wells of several immunoSEQ 96-well plates, and each plate served as one replicate. Each replicate PCR for sorted subsets received roughly 0.2 ug genomic DNA, equal to about 30,000 T cell genomes. Purified libraries were quantified with a Qubit 3.0 fluorometer, sized on a Bioanalyzer 2100, and re-quantified with the KAPA Library Quantification kit. Each immunoSEQ 96-well plate was sequenced on its own single-read 150-cycle Illumina NextSeq 550 flow cell. In the original analysis: The immunoSEQ output contained only junctional sequences without quality scores, so filtering could not match that applied to full-length reads. Sequences were annotated with PyIR, a Python wrapper for IgBLAST v1.9, and V/J genes and CDR3 were assigned using IMGT germline references. Reads were removed for weak V/J assignments (E-value above 1e-6), missing CDR3, stop codons, out-of-frame junctions, or ambiguous translated residues. V3J clonotypes were defined as sequences sharing the same inferred V gene, J gene, and CDR3 amino acid sequence. Percentage overlap between repertoires was calculated by dividing the number of shared unique clonotypes by the size of the smaller repertoire. Repertoire richness was assessed with RTK rarefaction, the Chao1 estimator, and Recon v2.1 estimates of unobserved clonotypes. OLGA was used to compute generation probabilities for all TCRbeta clonotypes that the gDNA method yielded from a few donors. TCRdb re-hosts the immuneACCESS table, in-frame sequences only. Its copies lack some clones; in the studies checked, an unresolved V gene accounts for under half of them, and the cause for the rest is not known. That table is the source of V, J and clone size, and D and trimming were worked out from the DNA. The sample includes some 2.4 million clones, with over 85% observed a single time. Approximately 0.36% of the sample lies in the top ten.

The germline V gene provides CDR1 MDHEN and CDR2 SYDVKM. Its CDR3 holds 15 amino acids, cysteine through phenylalanine. Only the CDR3 region is kept as DNA, spanning 45 bases read in frame from base 1. Relative to germline, V is 4 bases shorter and J is 2 bases shorter, with 12 bases between their ends. To note about this clone: It lacks a known antigen. Per-nucleotide qualities are absent, and no much larger clonotype sits a single base away.

Donors were healthy HIV-negative adults with no recently reported acute infections or vaccinations. Every donor was a Caucasian adult residing in Nashville, Tennessee, USA. Magnetic negative selection was used to enrich CD4+ T cells, after which naive cells were positively selected on CD45RA and the negative fraction became the memory subset. Blood was obtained by leukapheresis, after which PBMCs were separated by Ficoll-Histopaque density gradient centrifugation and cryopreserved in liquid nitrogen vapor phase. Analytical flow cytometry was used to check the purity and quantity of each magnetically sorted T cell population. From each sorted fraction, genomic DNA was isolated and quantified by UV absorbance on a Nanodrop 2000c.

In this chain, TRBV28 is recombined with TRBJ1-3; the D gene identity is not certain. The specimen was naive CD4+ T cells from PBMCs. According to the study, the label for this sample's cell subset or site signals: CD45RA+ positively selected. The TCR originated in a young man in good health. Some clones in this sample may be carry-over from other donors' samples. DNA sequence: TGTGCCAGCAGTTATCTGGTTGGGACTGGAAACACCATATATTTT. Its product reads: CASSYLVGTGNTIYF. Joined to the reference TRBV28 and TRBJ1-3 proteins, this CDR3 gives the full variable domain: DVKVTQSSRYLVKRTGEKVFLECVQDMDHENMFWYRQDPGLGLRLIYFSYDVKMKEKGDIPEGYSVSREKKERFSLILESASTNQTSMYLCASSYLVGTGNTIYFGEGSWLTVV.